This TCR beta chain was retrieved from a study of cytomegalovirus exposure and HLA in healthy donors. Study outcomes and limitations: Testing in vitro showed a few CMV-associated chains specific for CMV antigens. 150 or so TCR beta chains were listed as cytomegalovirus-associated.

The PCR was carried out with 60 Vbeta primers and 13 Jbeta primers. TCRdb's table, derived via immunoSEQ multiplex PCR, lists solely in-frame clones and lacks some. This repertoire shows about 130,000 clones, 65% to 90% found once; its top ten account for about 10%. Comments on this clone: Its cognate antigen is unknown.

The receptor was isolated from a male donor in good health and CMV-seropositive. Sequencing used PBMCs.

CDR3 residues: CASSILAGSSYNEQFF. As DNA, the CDR3 is TGTGCCAGCAGCATACTAGCGGGGAGCTCCTACAATGAGCAGTTCTTC. This chain uses TRBV14 with TRBJ2-1; 10 bases line up with TRBD2. CDR3 length equals 16 residues. Per germline, CDR1 SGHDN and CDR2 FVKESK. The V gene end was trimmed by 5 bases and the J gene end by 0 bases; junction bases not matched to a gene: 4.